Below, 21 T cell receptor beta chains from the same sample are listed, as sequenced in a study of early T cells in non-severe SARS-CoV-2 infection. TCRdb passed the 5' RACE reads through MiXCR, listing each CDR3 protein once. This table holds tens of thousands of distinct CDR3 sequences, 9.5% to 15% found once. Sequenced: whole blood. Receptor source: an adult who was a healthcare worker with PCR-confirmed SARS-CoV-2 infection or an uninfected control (not recorded which).

In its sample, this clonotype was seen a few times. The chain links TRBV4-3 to TRBJ2-1; 8 positions agree with TRBD1. Trimming at V came to 0 bases and at J to 7 bases, leaving 5 bases not matched to a gene. The CDR3 sequence is 15 residues long. Germline CDR1 and CDR2: LGHNA and YSLEER. The DNA of the CDR3 is TGCGCCAGCAGCCAAGAGAGGACAGGGTTGAATGAGCAGTTCTTC. Protein sequence: CASSQERTGLNEQFF.

This clonotype was counted only a few times. V and J are TRBV29-1 and TRBJ1-1; D is possibly TRBD1 (5 bases). V lost 3 bases to trimming and J lost 10 bases, with 12 bases between them. The CDR3 is made up of 11 amino acids. Germline loops: CDR1 SQVTM, CDR2 ANQGSEA. In DNA, the CDR3 is TGCAGCGTTGACGGGGGTTGGGGAGCTTTCTTT. Its protein product is CSVDGGWGAFF.

This clonotype was counted at least ten times. The gene calls are TRBV5-1 and TRBJ2-1; tentatively, D is TRBD1 or TRBD2 (6 bases each). Germline V gene data show CDR1 as SGHRS and CDR2 as YFSETQ. V was trimmed by 4 bases and J by 2 bases, leaving 16 bases between them. CDR3 size: 16 residues. CDR3 DNA: TGCGCCAGCAGCCTGGGGGGCCCTAACACCTACAATGAGCAGTTCTTC. Its translation: CASSLGGPNTYNEQFF.

The sample holds many counts of this clonotype. This chain links TRBV6-2 or TRBV6-3 with TRBJ2-1; no definite D call. The CDR3 contains 13 residues. The V gene's germline CDR1 is MNHEY and CDR2 SVGEGT. V lost 2 bases, J lost 5 bases, and 7 bases lay in between. The CDR3 spells CASSYVGNNEQFF. The CDR3 coding sequence is TGTGCCAGCAGTTACGTGGGGAACAATGAGCAGTTCTTC.

The chain carries TRBV5-1 and TRBJ2-5; 8 nucleotides line up with TRBD1. Trimming removed 3 bases from V and 5 bases from J; junction bases left unmatched: 9. The V gene's germline CDR1 is SGHRS and CDR2 YFSETQ. This CDR3 has 15 amino acids. CDR3 nucleotide sequence: TGCGCCAGCAGCTCCCTGACAGGGGCAGGCGAGACCCAGTACTTC. Its protein is CASSSLTGAGETQYF. The variable domain in full, with the rest retrieved from reference TRBV5-1 and TRBJ2-5, is KAGVTQTPRYLIKTRGQQVTLSCSPISGHRSVSWYQQTPGQGLQFLFEYFSETQRNKGNFPGRFSGRQFSNSRSEMNVSTLELGDSALYLCASSSLTGAGETQYFGPGTRLLVL.

This clonotype was recorded a few times. The rearrangement uses TRBV29-1 and TRBJ2-3, with TRBD1 matching over 9 bases. Per the germline V gene, CDR1 is SQVTM and CDR2 is ANQGSEA. Trimming at V came to 4 bases and at J to 4 bases, leaving 6 bases not matched to a gene. This CDR3 spans 14 amino acids. CDR3 nucleotides: TGCAGCGTTGGGGACAGGGTTTCTTCAGATACGCAGTATTTT. Translated: CSVGDRVSSDTQYF.

This clonotype was seen at least ten times. DNA of the CDR3: TGTGCTAGTGGCCCCACAGGGGTGGGTTCACCCCTCCACTTT. Its protein is CASGPTGVGSPLHF. The chain has TRBV12-5 and TRBJ1-6, with 7 nucleotides matching TRBD1. The CDR3 is 14 residues long. The junction had 8 bases not matched to a gene; V was cut back by 6 bases and J by 9 bases. CDR1 is LGHNT, CDR2 FRNRAP, per germline.

This clonotype appeared a single time. The CDR3 loop reads CASSFTGNYEQYF. CDR3 bases: TGTGCCAGCAGCTTTACGGGGAACTACGAGCAGTACTTC. The chain uses TRBV7-9 and TRBJ2-7; the D gene is possibly TRBD2 (5 bases). This CDR3 contains 13 residues. Looked up from germline, CDR1 is SEHNR and CDR2 is FQNEAQ (reference sequence). The V end lost 3 bases, the J end lost 3 bases, and 9 bases lay between the germline ends.

This clonotype was detected ten times or more. V gene TRBV27 combines with J gene TRBJ2-7; TRBD1 matches 8 bases. The J segment lost 3 bases and the V segment lost 6 bases, leaving 7 bases of the junction unmatched. CDR3 size: 14 residues. CDR1 and CDR2 from the germline V gene are MNHEY and SMNVEV (reference sequence). The CDR3 is CASREQGGFYEQYF. CDR3 coding DNA: TGTGCCAGCAGGGAACAGGGGGGTTTCTACGAGCAGTACTTC.

This clonotype was observed a few times. The DNA for the CDR3 is TGTGCCAGCCGACTAGCGGGGAACTACAATGAGCAGTTCTTC. Encoded protein: CASRLAGNYNEQFF. V and J are TRBV19 and TRBJ2-1, with 11 nucleotides matching TRBD2. Germline values: CDR1 LNHDA, CDR2 SQIVND (reference sequence). CDR3 length: 14 amino acids. J lost 3 bases, V lost 9 bases, and 4 bases had no gene match.

The V call is TRBV14, the J call TRBJ2-3; D gene unclear. The CDR3 runs to 16 residues. V lost 2 bases, J lost 0 bases, and 12 bases lay in between. CDR1 is SGHDN and CDR2 is FVKESK in the germline V gene. This chain's CDR3 is CASSQIPSDSTDTQYF. The CDR3 DNA sequence: TGTGCCAGCAGCCAAATTCCGTCGGATAGCACAGATACGCAGTATTTT.

This clonotype was counted only a few times. The chain carries TRBV2 and TRBJ2-4, with 10 positions matching TRBD2. The CDR3 is 13 amino acids. J was trimmed by 7 bases and V by 5 bases; bases with no gene match: 2. The germline V gene encodes CDR1 SNHLY and CDR2 FYNNEI. CDR3 amino acids: CASSSGLANIQYF. The CDR3 nucleotides read TGTGCCAGCAGTTCGGGACTAGCGAACATTCAGTACTTC.

This clonotype was detected ten times or more. The chain couples TRBV4-3 to TRBJ1-6; the match to TRBD1 covers 8 bases. The CDR3 consists of 15 residues. J gave up 8 bases and V 5 bases, and 8 bases lay outside the gene matches. Per the germline V gene, CDR1 is LGHNA and CDR2 is YSLEER. CDR3 protein: CASSYTGTGDSPLHF. DNA for the CDR3: TGCGCCAGCAGCTACACCGGGACAGGCGATTCACCCCTCCACTTT.

This clonotype was counted a few times. J is TRBJ2-3 and V is TRBV29-1; D call uncertain. Deletions cut 6 bases from V and 6 bases from J, with 10 bases between. The CDR3 totals 11 residues. Germline V lookup: CDR1 SQVTM, CDR2 ANQGSEA. The DNA of the CDR3 is TGCAGCGTCCAATACGGGGATACGCAGTATTTT. As protein: CSVQYGDTQYF.

This clonotype was seen more than once but under ten times. The J gene is TRBJ2-5, the V gene TRBV20-1; the D is unclear. CDR1 is DFQATT, CDR2 SNEGSKA, per germline (reference sequence). V lost 3 bases and J 2 bases, leaving 10 bases between the germline ends. The CDR3 extends over 13 amino acids. The CDR3 DNA follows: TGCAGTGCTAGCAAAAGGGCTCAAGAGACCCAGTACTTC. Amino acid sequence: CSASKRAQETQYF.

In this sample, this clonotype turned up a few times. J is TRBJ2-7 and V is TRBV7-2; 10 bases fit TRBD1. Unmatched junction bases numbered 5, after V lost 3 bases and J lost 3 bases. CDR1 and CDR2 (germline): SGHTA, FQGNSA. This CDR3 has 15 amino acids. The CDR3 DNA sequence: TGTGCCAGCAGCTTTGAAGGGGACAGGGGCTACGAGCAGTACTTC. It codes for CASSFEGDRGYEQYF.

Ten or more counts support this clonotype. V gene TRBV28 combines with J gene TRBJ2-1; TRBD2 might be the D (6 bases). Per germline, CDR1 MDHEN and CDR2 SYDVKM. V shed 5 bases and J shed 2 bases, with 16 bases lying between them. The length of the CDR3 is 16 residues. CDR3 amino acids: CASSHLGSGTYNEQFF. CDR3 sequence (DNA): TGTGCCAGCAGTCACTTGGGTAGCGGCACCTACAATGAGCAGTTCTTC.

The V and J genes are TRBV5-1 and TRBJ2-1, with 10 bases aligning to TRBD2. V lost 4 bases and J lost 9; bases outside the gene matches: 1. The CDR3 is made up of 12 amino acids. Germline CDR1 is SGHRS and CDR2 is YFSETQ. The CDR3 loop reads CASSTSGTEQFF. The CDR3 nucleotides read TGCGCCAGCAGCACTAGCGGGACTGAGCAGTTCTTC.

Notes on this clonotype: It may be a read error: a sequence one base away is much more abundant. The chain employs TRBV7-2 and TRBJ1-1; D ambiguous. There are 13 residues in the CDR3. Germline V gives CDR1 SGHTA, CDR2 FQGNSA. Trimming shortened V by 5 bases and J by 4 bases, and 11 bases separated the two germline ends. The CDR3 nucleotides are TGTGCCAGCAGCAAATACGTCGTCACTGAAGCTTTCTTT. Its protein product is CASSKYVVTEAFF.

J is TRBJ2-1 and V is TRBV29-1; no reliable D call. Germline V CDR1 and CDR2: SQVTM, ANQGSEA. Trimming pared 5 bases from V and 10 bases from J, leaving 6 bases between. The CDR3 is 9 amino acids. CDR3 DNA sequence: TGCAGCGTTCTAGGAGAGCAGTTCTTC. Its protein is CSVLGEQFF.

This clonotype was seen more than once but under ten times. V usage is TRBV6-1 and J usage is TRBJ2-1, with 11 bases fitting TRBD1. V lost 7 bases, J lost 6 bases, and 5 bases stayed unmatched. CDR3 length equals 14 residues. Germline V CDR1 and CDR2: MNHNS, SASEGT. The CDR3 region is CASTGTGGLNEQFF. CDR3 DNA sequence: TGTGCCAGCACCGGGACAGGGGGGCTCAATGAGCAGTTCTTC.